One sample yielded the 3 T cell receptor beta chains listed below, sequenced in a study of blood T cells in healthy people across ages. It was with a sample-barcoded 5' primer and a J-beta primer mix that a second PCR of roughly 6 to 11 cycles was run. TCRdb itself ran the 5' RACE reads through MiXCR, one entry per CDR3 protein. The table has 600,000 to 800,000 distinct CDR3 sequences, 45% to 60% seen once. The sample was blood. Receptor source: a woman at least 80 years old in good health.

This chain uses TRBV12-3 or TRBV12-4 with TRBJ1-1, with 9 bases fitting TRBD1. V trimming: 1 base; J trimming: 10 bases; junction bases outside the gene matches: 13. This CDR3 is built from 16 residues. The CDR3 DNA sequence: TGTGCCAGCAGTTTAGGGGACAGGGCATTCGTGGAGTTAGCTTTCTTT. This codes for CASSLGDRAFVELAFF.

V is TRBV20-1 and J is TRBJ2-4; no reliable D call. The germline CDR1 and CDR2 sequences are DFQATT and SNEGSKA (reference sequence). V lost 4 bases to trimming and J lost 0 bases, with 10 bases between them. The CDR3 runs to 14 residues. CDR3 protein: CSAMYRLAKNIQYF. The DNA for the CDR3 is TGCAGTGCTATGTACAGACTAGCCAAAAACATTCAGTACTTC.

This chain joins TRBV5-5 and TRBJ2-1, with a possible D match to TRBD2 (5 bases). The J call could be wrong; TRBJ2-7 is a better fit for the DNA end. CDR1 is SGHKS, CDR2 YYEKEE, per germline (reference sequence). The length of the CDR3 is 16 residues. CDR3 sequence: CASSFHWTSLYNEQYF. The CDR3 nucleotides are TGTGCCAGCAGCTTCCATTGGACTTCGCTTTACAATGAGCAGTACTTC.